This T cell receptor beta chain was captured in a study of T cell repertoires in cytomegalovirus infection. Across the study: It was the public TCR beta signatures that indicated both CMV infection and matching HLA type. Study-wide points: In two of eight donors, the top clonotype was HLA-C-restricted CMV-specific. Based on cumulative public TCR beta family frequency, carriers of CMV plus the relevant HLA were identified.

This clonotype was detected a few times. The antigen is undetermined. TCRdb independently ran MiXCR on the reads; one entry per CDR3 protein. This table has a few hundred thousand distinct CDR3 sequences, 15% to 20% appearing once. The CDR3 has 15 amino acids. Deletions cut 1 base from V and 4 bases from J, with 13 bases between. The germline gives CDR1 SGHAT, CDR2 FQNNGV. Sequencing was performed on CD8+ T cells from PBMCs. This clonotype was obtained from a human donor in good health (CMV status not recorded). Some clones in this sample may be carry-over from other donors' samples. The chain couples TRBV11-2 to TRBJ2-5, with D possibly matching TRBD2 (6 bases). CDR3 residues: CASSLVGGRSETQYF. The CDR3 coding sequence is TGTGCCAGCAGCTTAGTGGGGGGTCGGTCAGAGACCCAGTACTTC.